The rows below give T cell receptor beta chains drawn from one sample of a study of T cell repertoires and Cas9 in healthy adults. Libraries were prepared by immunoSEQ multiplex PCR; TCRdb keeps only in-frame clonotypes and omits some of them. The data show fewer than 25,000 clones, with about 89% seen just once and approximately 1.5% held by the top ten. Input material: CD4+ effector T cells (CD127+, CD25-, CD137-, CD154-) from PBMCs; culture status not recorded. The receptors derive from a human donor in good health. The CDR3 runs from the conserved cysteine through the conserved F or W. Each record gives: J gene, D gene, clone size, V gene, CDR3 DNA, CDR3 protein. D genes are given only for firm matches. Expanded clones get a size class; other rows say once, few or many, or leave the size out.

TRBJ1-1,.,.,TRBV6-6,TGTGCCAGCAGGACTCAGGGGAACACTGAAGCTTTCTTT,CASRTQGNTEAFF
TRBJ1-6,TRBD1,.,TRBV7-9,TGTGCCAGCAGCCCAGGGGGAAATTCACCCCTCCACTTT,CASSPGGNSPLHF
TRBJ2-7,.,.,TRBV4-3,TGCGCCAGCAGCCGCAATCTAGCGACAGCCTACGAGCAGTACTTC,CASSRNLATAYEQYF
TRBJ2-1,TRBD1,.,TRBV15,TGTGCCACCAGCGGAATCCGCGGACAGGGCTCCTACAATGAGCAGTTCTTC,CATSGIRGQGSYNEQFF
TRBJ1-1,.,.,TRBV28,TGTGCCAGCAGTCCCCACTCGGCTGGCACTGAAGCTTTCTTT,CASSPHSAGTEAFF
TRBJ1-3,.,.,TRBV2,TGTGCCAGCAGTGAATCCCAGGATGACTCTGGAAACACCATATATTTT,CASSESQDDSGNTIYF
TRBJ1-2,TRBD1,.,TRBV5-4,TGTGCCAGCAGCTTGGACAGACAGGGATACACCTTC,CASSLDRQGYTF
TRBJ2-7,.,.,TRBV4-3,TGCGCCAGCAGTCAAGGGTGGGAGGAGAACGAGCAGTACTTC,CASSQGWEENEQYF
TRBJ2-3,TRBD1,.,TRBV5-6,TGTGCCAGCAGCAGTGACAGGGGGAGGACAGATACGCAGTATTTT,CASSSDRGRTDTQYF
TRBJ1-1,.,.,TRBV21-1,TGTGCCAGCAGCAAAACCGGCACCTTGAACACTGAAGCTTTCTTT,CASSKTGTLNTEAFF
TRBJ1-6,.,.,TRBV18,TGTGCCAGCCAGATTAACAGGGATTCACCCCTCCACTTT,CASQINRDSPLHF
TRBJ2-7,.,.,TRBV5-6,TGTGCCAGCAGCCCTCGATGGCCCGTCGAGCAGTACTTC,CASSPRWPVEQYF
TRBJ1-6,.,.,TRBV11-2,TGTGCCAGCAGCTTAGGGCAGTATAATTCACCCCTCCACTTT,CASSLGQYNSPLHF
TRBJ2-1,TRBD2,.,TRBV27,TGTGCCAGCAGTAAGGGACTAGCGGGAGACAATGAGCAGTTCTTC,CASSKGLAGDNEQFF
TRBJ1-3,.,.,TRBV11-2,TGTGCCAGCAGCTTGATTCTTGGAAACACCATATATTTT,CASSLILGNTIYF
TRBJ1-2,TRBD1,.,TRBV20-1,TGCAGTGCTAGACCGGACAGGGACTACACCTTC,CSARPDRDYTF
TRBJ1-2,TRBD1,few,TRBV28,TGTGCCAGCAGTCGGGACAGGGGGATTAGCTACACCTTC,CASSRDRGISYTF
TRBJ2-7,.,once,TRBV11-2,TGTGCCAGCAGCTTACCTATGTCCTACGAGCAGTACTTC,CASSLPMSYEQYF
TRBJ2-7,.,.,TRBV11-3,TGTGCCAGCAGCTTCCAGAGCTCCTACGAGCAGTACTTC,CASSFQSSYEQYF
TRBJ1-5,.,.,TRBV18,TGTGCCAGCTCACTTAATAGTGGTAATAGCAATCAGCCCCAGCATTTT,CASSLNSGNSNQPQHF
TRBJ2-5,TRBD1,.,TRBV5-6,TGTGCCAGCAGCTACCTACCGCACCTAACAGGGGTAGAGACCCAGTACTTC,CASSYLPHLTGVETQYF
TRBJ2-1,TRBD2,.,TRBV6-5,TGTGCCAGCACCGGACTAGCCTTGGGGGAGCAGTTCTTC,CASTGLALGEQFF
TRBJ1-2,.,.,TRBV2,TGTGCCAGCATAAGAGAGTATGGCTACACCTTC,CASIREYGYTF
TRBJ2-1,TRBD2,.,TRBV7-7,TGTGCTAGCAGCTTAGGGACTAGCGGGGCCAATGAGCAGTTCTTC,CASSLGTSGANEQFF
TRBJ2-7,.,once,TRBV11-2,TGTGCCAGCAGCTTAGTGGGGCAGGGTATAGGGTCCTACGAGCAGTACTTC,CASSLVGQGIGSYEQYF
TRBJ1-3,.,once,TRBV28,TGTGCCAGCAGTAACCCAGCAAACACCATATATTTT,CASSNPANTIYF
TRBJ1-5,.,.,TRBV6-5,TGTGCCAGCAGTTACTCGGGCAGTGCTAACAATCAGCCCCAGCATTTT,CASSYSGSANNQPQHF
TRBJ2-1,.,.,TRBV10-3,TGTGCCATCAGTTGGACGGGCAATGAGCAGTTCTTC,CAISWTGNEQFF
TRBJ1-2,.,.,TRBV7-2,TGTGCCAGCAGCTTAGAGCGTGCTCCTAGGGGCTACACCTTC,CASSLERAPRGYTF
TRBJ1-2,.,.,TRBV7-9,TGTGCCAGCAGCTTAAACGGGGCCTATGGCTACACCTTC,CASSLNGAYGYTF
TRBJ2-7,TRBD2,.,TRBV10-3,TGTGCCGCGTCCGGGACTATCTCCTACGAGCAGTACTTC,CAASGTISYEQYF
TRBJ2-7,.,.,TRBV28,TGTGCCAGCAGTTTAGGACAGTTTTATCCCTACGAGCAGTATTTC,CASSLGQFYPYEQYF
TRBJ1-1,.,.,TRBV27,TGTGCCAGCAGCTACCGGGGCCAAGGAGCTTTCTTT,CASSYRGQGAFF
TRBJ1-3,.,.,TRBV30,TGTGCCTGGAGAGTGGCAGGTGGAAACACCATATATTTT,CAWRVAGGNTIYF
TRBJ1-2,TRBD1,.,TRBV7-9,TGTGCCAGCAGCTTACAGGGGGGCTATGGCTACACCTTC,CASSLQGGYGYTF
TRBJ2-1,.,.,TRBV29-1,TGCAGCGCCCTCCACAATGAGCAGTTCTTC,CSALHNEQFF
TRBJ2-4,.,.,TRBV20-1,TGCGGTGTAGGGGGAAAAAACATTCAGTACTTC,CGVGGKNIQYF
TRBJ2-7,.,.,TRBV18,TGTGCCAGCTCACCACCGGGGGGCGAAAGAAACGAGCAGTACTTC,CASSPPGGERNEQYF
TRBJ2-2,.,.,TRBV27,TGTGCCAGCAGGAACAGGGCGGGCACCGGGGAGCTGTTTTTT,CASRNRAGTGELFF
TRBJ1-1,TRBD1,.,TRBV28,TGTGCCAGCAGTTTACTGGGACAGGGGGCGAGGGTCCTAACCACTGAAGCTTTCTTT,CASSLLGQGARVLTTEAFF
TRBJ1-1,.,.,TRBV6-5,TGTGCCACCCTACAGGGTTCCAACACTGAAGCTTTCTTT,CATLQGSNTEAFF
TRBJ1-2,.,.,TRBV4-3,TGCGCCAGCAGCCAAGAAAGGGGCCGACATGGCTACACCTTC,CASSQERGRHGYTF
TRBJ1-5,.,.,TRBV19,TGTGCCTCCTCCCTGGCCCTTAGCAATCAGCCCCAGCATTTT,CASSLALSNQPQHF
TRBJ1-1,.,.,TRBV19,TGTGCCAGTAGTATCAGATTGAACACTGAAGCTTTCTTT,CASSIRLNTEAFF
TRBJ1-6,TRBD1,.,TRBV7-9,TGTGCCAGCAGCCGCGGGACAGAAAATTCACCCCTCCACTTT,CASSRGTENSPLHF